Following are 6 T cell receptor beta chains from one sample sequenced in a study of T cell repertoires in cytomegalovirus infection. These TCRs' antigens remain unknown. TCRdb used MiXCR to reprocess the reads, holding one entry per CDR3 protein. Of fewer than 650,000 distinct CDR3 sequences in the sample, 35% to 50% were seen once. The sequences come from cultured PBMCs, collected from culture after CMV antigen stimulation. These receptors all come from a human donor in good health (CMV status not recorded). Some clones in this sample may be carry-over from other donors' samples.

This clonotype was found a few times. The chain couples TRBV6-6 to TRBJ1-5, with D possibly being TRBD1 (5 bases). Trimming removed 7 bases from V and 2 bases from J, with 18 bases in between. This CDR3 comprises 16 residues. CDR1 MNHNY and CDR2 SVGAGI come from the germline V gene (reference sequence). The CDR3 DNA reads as TGTGCCAGCACTCAAAGAAGGGGAGTGGGCAATCAGCCCCAGCATTTT. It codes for CASTQRRGVGNQPQHF.

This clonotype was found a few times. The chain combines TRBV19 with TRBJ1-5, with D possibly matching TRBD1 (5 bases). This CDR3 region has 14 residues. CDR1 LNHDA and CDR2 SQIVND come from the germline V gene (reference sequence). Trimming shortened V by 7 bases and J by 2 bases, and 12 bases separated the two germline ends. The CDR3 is CASTGMWGNQPQHF. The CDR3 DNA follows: TGTGCCAGTACAGGGATGTGGGGCAATCAGCCCCAGCATTTT.

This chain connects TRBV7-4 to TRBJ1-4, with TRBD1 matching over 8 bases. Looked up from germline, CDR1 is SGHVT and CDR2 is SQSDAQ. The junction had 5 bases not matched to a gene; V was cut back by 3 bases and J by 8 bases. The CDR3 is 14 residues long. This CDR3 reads CASSFTRDREKLFF. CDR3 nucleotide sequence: TGTGCCAGCAGCTTCACCCGGGACAGGGAAAAACTGTTTTTT.

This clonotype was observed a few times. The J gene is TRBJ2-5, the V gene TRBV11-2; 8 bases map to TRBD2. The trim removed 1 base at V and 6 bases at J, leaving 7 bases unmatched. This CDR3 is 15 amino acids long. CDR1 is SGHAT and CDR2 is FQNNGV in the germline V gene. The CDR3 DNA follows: TGTGCCAGCAGCTTAGGCGGGAGGTCGCGGAAGACCCAGTACTTC. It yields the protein CASSLGGRSRKTQYF.

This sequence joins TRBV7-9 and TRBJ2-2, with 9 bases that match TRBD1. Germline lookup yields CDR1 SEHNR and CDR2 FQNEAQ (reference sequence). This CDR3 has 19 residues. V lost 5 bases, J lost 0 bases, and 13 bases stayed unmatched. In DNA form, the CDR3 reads TGTGCCAGCAGCCCGGGACAGGGTCCCCATCTTTCGAACACCGGGGAGCTGTTTTTT. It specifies CASSPGQGPHLSNTGELFF.

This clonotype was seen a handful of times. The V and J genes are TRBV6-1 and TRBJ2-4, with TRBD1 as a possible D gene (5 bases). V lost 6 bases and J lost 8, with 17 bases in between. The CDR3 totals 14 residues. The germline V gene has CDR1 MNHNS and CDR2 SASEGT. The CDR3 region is CASSSGQIRHIQYF. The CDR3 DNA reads TGTGCCAGCAGCTCAGGGCAGATTAGGCACATTCAGTACTTC.